This passage covers 8 T cell receptor beta chains from one sample sequenced in a study of blood T cell repertoires in COVID-19. Libraries were prepared by immunoSEQ multiplex PCR; TCRdb keeps only in-frame clonotypes and omits some of them. This table holds 250,000 or so clones, 90% found once. Material for sequencing was PBMCs or T cells enriched from blood (not recorded which). The source of these receptors is a man over 45 who had been exposed to COVID-19.

This clone was counted once. V gene TRBV19 combines with J gene TRBJ2-3; 8 nucleotides align to TRBD1. This CDR3 has 13 residues. V shed 11 bases and J 4 bases; nucleotides not matched to a gene: 8. Germline-derived CDR1 and CDR2 are LNHDA and SQIVND (reference sequence). The DNA of the CDR3 is TGTGCCGCTGGGGAACAGGGGGCAGATACGCAGTATTTT. Its protein product is CAAGEQGADTQYF.

CDR3 bases: TGTGCCAGCAGCTTAGGAGGCAGCTCTGGAAACACCATATATTTT. Translation: CASSLGGSSGNTIYF. This chain joins TRBV7-9 and TRBJ1-3; no reliable D call. V was clipped by 1 base and J by 0 bases, with 7 bases between them. Germline V gene sequence: CDR1 SEHNR, CDR2 FQNEAQ (reference sequence). The CDR3 runs to 15 residues.

The J gene is TRBJ1-1, the V gene TRBV28; 8 nucleotides match TRBD1. Losses at the gene ends were 6 bases for V and 2 bases for J; bases not matched to a gene: 8. The CDR3 spans 15 residues. Germline V lookup: CDR1 MDHEN, CDR2 SYDVKM. DNA for the CDR3: TGTGCCAGCAGGCCTCGGACAGGGCTAAACACTGAAGCTTTCTTT. Amino acid sequence: CASRPRTGLNTEAFF.

The rearrangement uses TRBV28 and TRBJ2-3; 7 bases agree with TRBD1. Losses at the gene ends were 7 bases for V and 0 bases for J; bases not matched to a gene: 10. Germline lookup yields CDR1 MDHEN and CDR2 SYDVKM. The CDR3 loop spans 16 amino acids. For the CDR3, the DNA is TGTGCCAGCATAACGACCAGGGGGAAGAGCACAGATACGCAGTATTTT. This codes for CASITTRGKSTDTQYF.

The chain employs TRBV18 and TRBJ1-3; D is perhaps TRBD1 (6 bases). Between the trimmed V and J ends, which lost 4 bases and 0 bases, there was a span of 13 bases. This CDR3 is built from 16 residues. The germline V gene has CDR1 KGHSH and CDR2 LQKENI. Written as DNA, the CDR3 is TGTGCCAGCTCACGCGAGACAGGCTCCTCTGGAAACACCATATATTTT. Its protein is CASSRETGSSGNTIYF.

The V call is TRBV15, the J call TRBJ1-2; no firm D call. Germline loops: CDR1 LNHNV, CDR2 YYDKDF (reference sequence). Trimming shortened V by 0 bases and J by 4 bases, and 9 bases separated the two germline ends. CDR3 length: 14 residues. The CDR3 bases are TGTGCCACCAGCAGAGATAGGAGGGCCTATGGCTACACCTTC. Amino acids: CATSRDRRAYGYTF.

The chain combines TRBV27 with TRBJ1-2; tentatively, D is TRBD1 (6 bases). The CDR3 runs 14 residues. With 6 bases removed from V and 8 bases from J, the gap between germline ends came to 19 bases. Germline CDR1 MNHEY, CDR2 SMNVEV (reference sequence). The CDR3 coding sequence is TGTGCCAGCAGCGCCGGGGGGGCAGGGAGCGGCTACACCTTC. This codes for CASSAGGAGSGYTF.

This chain connects TRBV28 to TRBJ1-2, with a weak D call TRBD1 (5 bases). CDR1 is MDHEN and CDR2 is SYDVKM in the germline V gene. Trimming took off 8 bases at V and 0 bases at J, with 13 bases between the two ends. CDR3 size: 14 residues. The CDR3 coding sequence is TGTGCCAGCCATACCCCCAGGGCTAACTATGGCTACACCTTC. Translation gives CASHTPRANYGYTF.